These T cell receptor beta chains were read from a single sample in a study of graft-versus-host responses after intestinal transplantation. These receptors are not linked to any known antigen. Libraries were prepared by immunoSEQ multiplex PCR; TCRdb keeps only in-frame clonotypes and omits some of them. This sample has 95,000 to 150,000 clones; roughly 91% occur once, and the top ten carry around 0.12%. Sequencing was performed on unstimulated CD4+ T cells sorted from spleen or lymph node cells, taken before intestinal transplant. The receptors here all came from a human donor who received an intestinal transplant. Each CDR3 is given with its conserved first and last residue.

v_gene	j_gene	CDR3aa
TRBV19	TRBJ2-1	CASSIRLAPPYNEQFF
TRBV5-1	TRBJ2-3	CASSTTTGGGADTQYF
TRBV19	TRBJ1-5	CASSIDPGWNQPQHF
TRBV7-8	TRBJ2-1	CASSLWAYSLTYNEQFF
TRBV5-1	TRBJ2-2	CASSLLGQPGELFF
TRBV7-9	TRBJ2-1	CASSLEGTSGYNEQFF
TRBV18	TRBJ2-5	CASSPPASRETQYF
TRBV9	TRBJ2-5	CASSVGVAGGGETQYF
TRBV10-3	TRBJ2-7	CAISAESYEQYF
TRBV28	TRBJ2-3	CASSLGPDTQYF
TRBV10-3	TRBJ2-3	CAISEQLRGTSTDTQYF
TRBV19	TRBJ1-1	CASRVQDSMNTEAFF
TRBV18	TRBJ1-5	CASSSQGADQPQHF
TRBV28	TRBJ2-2	CASSFIGQGFTGELFF